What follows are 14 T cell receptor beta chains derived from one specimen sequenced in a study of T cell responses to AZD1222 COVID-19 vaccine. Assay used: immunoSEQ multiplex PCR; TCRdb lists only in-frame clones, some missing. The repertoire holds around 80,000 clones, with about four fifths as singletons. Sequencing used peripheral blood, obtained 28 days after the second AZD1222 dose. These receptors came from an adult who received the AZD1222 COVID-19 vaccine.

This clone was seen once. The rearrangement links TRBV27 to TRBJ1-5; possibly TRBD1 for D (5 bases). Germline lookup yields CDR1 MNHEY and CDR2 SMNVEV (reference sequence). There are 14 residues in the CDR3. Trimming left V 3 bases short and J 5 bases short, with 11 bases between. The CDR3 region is CASSLIQGYQPQHF. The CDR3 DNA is TGTGCCAGCAGTTTGATCCAGGGCTATCAGCCCCAGCATTTT.

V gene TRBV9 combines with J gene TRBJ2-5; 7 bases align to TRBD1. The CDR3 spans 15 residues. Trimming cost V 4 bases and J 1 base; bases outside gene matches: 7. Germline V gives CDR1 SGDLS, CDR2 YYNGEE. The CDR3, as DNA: TGTGCCAGCAGCCCGTCAGGGGGAGTCCAAGAGACCCAGTACTTC. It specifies CASSPSGGVQETQYF.

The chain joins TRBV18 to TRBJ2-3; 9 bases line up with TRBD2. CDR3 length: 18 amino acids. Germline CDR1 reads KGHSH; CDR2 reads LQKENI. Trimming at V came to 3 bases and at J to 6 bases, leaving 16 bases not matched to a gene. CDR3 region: CASSPSPSPAGGVDTQYF. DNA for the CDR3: TGTGCCAGCTCACCCTCCCCGAGTCCGGCGGGAGGGGTTGATACGCAGTATTTT.

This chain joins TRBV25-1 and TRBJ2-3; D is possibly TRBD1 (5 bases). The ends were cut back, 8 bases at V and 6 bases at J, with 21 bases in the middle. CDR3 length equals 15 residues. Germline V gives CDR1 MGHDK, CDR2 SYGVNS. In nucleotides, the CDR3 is TGTGCCAGCCGTTTTGACAGTTGGGGCCGGGATACGCAGTATTTT. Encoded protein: CASRFDSWGRDTQYF.

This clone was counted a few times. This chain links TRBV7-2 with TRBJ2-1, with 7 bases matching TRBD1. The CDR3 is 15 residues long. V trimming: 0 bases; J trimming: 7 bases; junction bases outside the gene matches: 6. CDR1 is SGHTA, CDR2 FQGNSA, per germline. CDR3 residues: CASSLAIKGQNEQFF. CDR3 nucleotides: TGTGCCAGCAGCTTAGCCATAAAGGGACAGAATGAGCAGTTCTTC.

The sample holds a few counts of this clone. CDR3 sequence (DNA): TGTGCCAGCAGCTTGACTAGAGGGCAAGAGACCCAGTACTTC. This gives the protein CASSLTRGQETQYF. The chain uses TRBV7-2 and TRBJ2-5; tentative D call: TRBD2 (6 bases). V lost 3 bases and J 2 bases, leaving 10 bases between the germline ends. The CDR3 is 14 amino acids. CDR1 and CDR2 (germline): SGHTA, FQGNSA.

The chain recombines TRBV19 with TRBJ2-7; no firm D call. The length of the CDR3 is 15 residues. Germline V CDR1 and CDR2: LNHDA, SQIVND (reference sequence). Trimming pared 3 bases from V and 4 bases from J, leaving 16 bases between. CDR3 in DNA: TGTGCCAGTAGTATCGGCCCGATGGGGTATTACGAGCAGTACTTC. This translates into CASSIGPMGYYEQYF.

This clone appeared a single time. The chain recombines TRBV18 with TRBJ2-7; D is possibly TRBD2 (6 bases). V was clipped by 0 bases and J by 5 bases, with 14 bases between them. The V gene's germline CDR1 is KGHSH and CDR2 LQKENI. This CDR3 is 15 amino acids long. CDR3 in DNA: TGTGCCAGCTCACCACCGGACGGGAGCGGCCACGAGCAGTACTTC. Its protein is CASSPPDGSGHEQYF. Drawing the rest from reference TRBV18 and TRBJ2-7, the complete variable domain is NAGVMQNPRHLVRRRGQEARLRCSPMKGHSHVYWYRQLPEEGLKFMVYLQKENIIDESGMPKERFSAEFPKEGPSILRIQQVVRGDSAAYFCASSPPDGSGHEQYFGPGTRLTVT.

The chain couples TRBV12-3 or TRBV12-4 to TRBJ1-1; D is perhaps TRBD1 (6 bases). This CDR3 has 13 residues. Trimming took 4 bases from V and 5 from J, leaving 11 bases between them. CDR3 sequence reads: CASSWGAGTEAFF. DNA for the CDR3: TGTGCCAGCAGTTGGGGGGCTGGGACTGAAGCTTTCTTT.

The CDR3 coding sequence is TGTGCCAGCAGTGAAGTCGACTTCCCCTACGAGCAGTACTTC. Its translation: CASSEVDFPYEQYF. The J gene is TRBJ2-7, the V gene TRBV28; D gene ambiguous. V was cut by 5 bases and J by 2 bases, with 13 bases left in between. The CDR3 has 14 residues. Germline assignment: CDR1 MDHEN and CDR2 SYDVKM.

The DNA of the CDR3 is TGCGCCAGCAGCCAAGATCGGCACCCTAACACTGAAGCTTTCTTT. Residues: CASSQDRHPNTEAFF. The V gene is TRBV4-3, the J gene TRBJ1-1; D is undetermined. The V and J ends lost 0 bases and 2 bases respectively, with 10 bases between them. Germline V gene sequence: CDR1 LGHNA, CDR2 YSLEER. This CDR3 comprises 15 residues.

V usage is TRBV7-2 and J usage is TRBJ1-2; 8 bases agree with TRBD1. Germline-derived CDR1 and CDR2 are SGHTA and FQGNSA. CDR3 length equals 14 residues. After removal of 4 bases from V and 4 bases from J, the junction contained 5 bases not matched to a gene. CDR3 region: CASSSRQGPYGYTF. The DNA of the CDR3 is TGTGCCAGCAGCTCGAGACAGGGGCCCTATGGCTACACCTTC.

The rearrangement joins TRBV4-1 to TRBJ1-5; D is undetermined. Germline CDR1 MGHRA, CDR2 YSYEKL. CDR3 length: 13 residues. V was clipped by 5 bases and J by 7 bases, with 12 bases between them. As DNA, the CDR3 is TGCGCCAGCAGCACAGAATACGGGCAGCCCCAGCATTTT. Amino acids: CASSTEYGQPQHF.

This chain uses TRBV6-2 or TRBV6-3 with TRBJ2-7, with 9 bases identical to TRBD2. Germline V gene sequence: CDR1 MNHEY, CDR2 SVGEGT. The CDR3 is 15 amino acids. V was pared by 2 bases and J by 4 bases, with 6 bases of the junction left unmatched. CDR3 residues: CASSYNRREGYEQYF. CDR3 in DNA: TGTGCCAGCAGTTACAACCGGCGGGAGGGTTACGAGCAGTACTTC.